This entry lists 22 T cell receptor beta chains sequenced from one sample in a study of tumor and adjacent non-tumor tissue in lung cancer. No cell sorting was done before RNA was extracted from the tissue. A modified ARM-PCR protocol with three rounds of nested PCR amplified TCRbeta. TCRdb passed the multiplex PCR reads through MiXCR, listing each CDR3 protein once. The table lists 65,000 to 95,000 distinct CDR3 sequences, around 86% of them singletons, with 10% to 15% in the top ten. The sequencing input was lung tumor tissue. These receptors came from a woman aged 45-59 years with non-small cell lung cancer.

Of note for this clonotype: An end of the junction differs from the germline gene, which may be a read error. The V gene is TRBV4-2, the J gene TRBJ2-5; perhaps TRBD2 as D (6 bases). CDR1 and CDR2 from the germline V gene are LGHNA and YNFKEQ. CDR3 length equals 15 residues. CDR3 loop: CANSQDYGRGEAQYF. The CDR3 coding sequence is TGTGCCAACAGCCAAGATTACGGGAGAGGAGAGGCCCAGTACTTC.

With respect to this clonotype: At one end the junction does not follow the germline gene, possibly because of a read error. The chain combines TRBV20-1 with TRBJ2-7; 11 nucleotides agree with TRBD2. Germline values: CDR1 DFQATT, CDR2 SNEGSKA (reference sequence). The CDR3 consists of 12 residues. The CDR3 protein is CSGSGRAKEQDF. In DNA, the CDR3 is TGCAGTGGTAGCGGGAGGGCCAAGGAGCAGGACTTC.

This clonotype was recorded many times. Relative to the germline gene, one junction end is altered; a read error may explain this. CDR3 in amino acids: CSVDALNGQFF. In DNA, the CDR3 is TGCAGCGTTGACGCCCTAAATGGGCAGTTCTTC. The J gene is TRBJ2-1, the V gene TRBV29-1; D uncertain. The CDR3 runs to 11 residues. CDR1 and CDR2 from the germline V gene are SQVTM and ANQGSEA.

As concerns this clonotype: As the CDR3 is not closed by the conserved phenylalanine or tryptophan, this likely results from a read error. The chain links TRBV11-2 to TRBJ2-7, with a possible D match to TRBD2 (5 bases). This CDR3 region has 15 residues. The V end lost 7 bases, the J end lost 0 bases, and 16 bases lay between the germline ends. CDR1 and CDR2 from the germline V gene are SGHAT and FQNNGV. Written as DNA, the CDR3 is TGTGCCAGCAACTTGGAATTAGGGAGCTCCTACGAGCAGTACTTA. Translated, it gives CASNLELGSSYEQYL.

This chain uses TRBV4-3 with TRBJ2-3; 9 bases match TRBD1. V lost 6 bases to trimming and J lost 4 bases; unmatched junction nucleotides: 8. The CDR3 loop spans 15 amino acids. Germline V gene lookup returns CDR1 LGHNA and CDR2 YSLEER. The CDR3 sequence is CASSRTGGVADTQYF. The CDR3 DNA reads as TGCGCCAGCAGTCGCACAGGGGGCGTAGCAGATACGCAGTATTTT.

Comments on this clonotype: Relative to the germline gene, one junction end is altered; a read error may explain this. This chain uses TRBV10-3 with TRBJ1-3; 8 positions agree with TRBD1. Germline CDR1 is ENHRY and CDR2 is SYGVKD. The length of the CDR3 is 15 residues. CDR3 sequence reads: CAVTDRGSSRNTICF. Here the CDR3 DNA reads TGTGCCGTCACCGACAGGGGATCTTCCAGAAACACTATATGTTTT.

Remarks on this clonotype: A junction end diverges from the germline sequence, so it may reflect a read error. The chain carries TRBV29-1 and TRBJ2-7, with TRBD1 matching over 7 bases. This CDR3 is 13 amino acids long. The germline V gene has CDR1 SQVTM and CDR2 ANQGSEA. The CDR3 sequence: CSLEGTANNKQYF. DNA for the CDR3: TGCAGCCTTGAAGGGACAGCTAACAACAAGCAGTACTTC.

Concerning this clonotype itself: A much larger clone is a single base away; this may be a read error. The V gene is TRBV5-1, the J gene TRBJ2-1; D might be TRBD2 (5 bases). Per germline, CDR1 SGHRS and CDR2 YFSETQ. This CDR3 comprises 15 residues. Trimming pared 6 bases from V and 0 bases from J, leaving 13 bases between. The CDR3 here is CASNGNLSSYNEQFF. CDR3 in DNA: TGCGCCAGCAACGGGAACCTGAGCTCCTACAATGAGCAGTTCTTC. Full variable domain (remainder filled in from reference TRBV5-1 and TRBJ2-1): KAGVTQTPRYLIKTRGQQVTLSCSPISGHRSVSWYQQTPGQGLQFLFEYFSETQRNKGNFPGRFSGRQFSNSRSEMNVSTLELGDSALYLCASNGNLSSYNEQFFGPGTRLTVL.

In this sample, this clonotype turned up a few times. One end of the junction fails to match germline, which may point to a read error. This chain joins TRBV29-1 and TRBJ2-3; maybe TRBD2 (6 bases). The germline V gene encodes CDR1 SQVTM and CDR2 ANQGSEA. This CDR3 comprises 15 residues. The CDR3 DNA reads TGTAGCGTCGCCCTATCTCTCGGACCTGGGGGGACGCAGTATTTT. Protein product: CSVALSLGPGGTQYF.

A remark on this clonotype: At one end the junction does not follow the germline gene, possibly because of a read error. CDR3 DNA sequence: TGTGTCAGCAGTCTCCCCGGACAGGGGAGGGTTCAGTACTTC. It yields the protein CVSSLPGQGRVQYF. The chain couples TRBV28 to TRBJ2-4; 9 positions agree with TRBD1. The V gene's germline CDR1 is MDHEN and CDR2 SYDVKM. CDR3 length: 14 residues.

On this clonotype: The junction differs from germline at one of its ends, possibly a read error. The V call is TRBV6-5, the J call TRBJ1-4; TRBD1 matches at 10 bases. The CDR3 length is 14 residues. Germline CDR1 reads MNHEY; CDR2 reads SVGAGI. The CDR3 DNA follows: TGTGCCAGCAGGACAGGGGGCAGGGATGAAAAACTGTTTTTC. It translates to CASRTGGRDEKLFF.

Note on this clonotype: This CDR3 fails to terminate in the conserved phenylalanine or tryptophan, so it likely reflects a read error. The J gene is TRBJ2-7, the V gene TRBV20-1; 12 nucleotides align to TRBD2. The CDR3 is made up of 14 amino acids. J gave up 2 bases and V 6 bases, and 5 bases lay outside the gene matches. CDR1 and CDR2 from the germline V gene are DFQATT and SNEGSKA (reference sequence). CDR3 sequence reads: CSAELAGGTYEQYI. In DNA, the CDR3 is TGCAGTGCGGAACTAGCGGGGGGAACCTACGAGCAGTACATC.

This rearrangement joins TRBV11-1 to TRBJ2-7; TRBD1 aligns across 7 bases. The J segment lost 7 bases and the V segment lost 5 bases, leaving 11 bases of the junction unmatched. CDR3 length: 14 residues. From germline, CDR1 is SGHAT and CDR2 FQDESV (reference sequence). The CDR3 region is CASSRWDSSFEQYF. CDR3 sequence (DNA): TGTGCCAGCAGCCGCTGGGACAGCTCCTTTGAGCAGTACTTC.

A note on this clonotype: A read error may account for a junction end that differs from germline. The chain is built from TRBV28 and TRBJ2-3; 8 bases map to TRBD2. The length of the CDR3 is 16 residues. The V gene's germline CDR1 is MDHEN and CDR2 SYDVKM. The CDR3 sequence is CDSTSFYGRGTNTQYF. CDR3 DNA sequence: TGTGACAGCACAAGCTTCTACGGGAGGGGCACAAATACGCAGTATTTT. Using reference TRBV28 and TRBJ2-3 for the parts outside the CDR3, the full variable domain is DVKVTQSSRYLVKRTGEKVFLECVQDMDHENMFWYRQDPGLGLRLIYFSYDVKMKEKGDIPEGYSVSREKKERFSLILESASTNQTSMYLCDSTSFYGRGTNTQYFGPGTRLTVL.

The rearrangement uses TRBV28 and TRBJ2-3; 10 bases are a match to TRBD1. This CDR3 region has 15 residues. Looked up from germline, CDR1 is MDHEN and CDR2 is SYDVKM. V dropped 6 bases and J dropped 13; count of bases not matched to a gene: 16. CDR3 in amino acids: CASRTGTGEVDAKYF. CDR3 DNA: TGTGCCAGCAGAACCGGGACAGGGGAGGTTGATGCGAAGTATTTT.

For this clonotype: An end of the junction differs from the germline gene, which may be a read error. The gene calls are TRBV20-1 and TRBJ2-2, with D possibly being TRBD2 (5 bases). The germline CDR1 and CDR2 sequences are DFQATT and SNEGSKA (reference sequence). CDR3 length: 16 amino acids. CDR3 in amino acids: CSASPIGILGAGELFF. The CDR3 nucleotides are TGTAGCGCCTCCCCGATTGGGATTCTTGGCGCCGGGGAGCTGTTTTTT.

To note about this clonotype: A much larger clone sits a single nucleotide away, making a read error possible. CDR3 region: CASSFAQGGVTEAFF. The CDR3 DNA sequence: TGCGCCAGCAGCTTCGCACAGGGCGGAGTGACTGAAGCTTTCTTT. The rearrangement joins TRBV5-1 to TRBJ1-1, with D possibly TRBD1 on 6 matching bases. This CDR3 spans 15 amino acids. Germline V CDR1 and CDR2: SGHRS, YFSETQ. The V end lost 2 bases, the J end lost 5 bases, and 16 bases lay between the germline ends.

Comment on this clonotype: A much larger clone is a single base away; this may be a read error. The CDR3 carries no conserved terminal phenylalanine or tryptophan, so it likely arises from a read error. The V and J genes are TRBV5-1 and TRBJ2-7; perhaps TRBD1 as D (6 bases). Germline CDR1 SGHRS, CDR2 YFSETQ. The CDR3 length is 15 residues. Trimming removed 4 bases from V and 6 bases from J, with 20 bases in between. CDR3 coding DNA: TGCGCCAGCAGCCCACGACAAGGGGGTTTAATCGAGCAGTACTCC. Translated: CASSPRQGGLIEQYS.

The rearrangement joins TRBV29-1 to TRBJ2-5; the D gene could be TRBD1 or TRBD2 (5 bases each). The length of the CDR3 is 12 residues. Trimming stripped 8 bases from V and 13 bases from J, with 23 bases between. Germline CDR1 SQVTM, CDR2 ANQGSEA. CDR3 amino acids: CSIGSGTKTWYF. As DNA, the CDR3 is TGCAGCATTGGTTCAGGGACGAAGACCTGGTACTTC.

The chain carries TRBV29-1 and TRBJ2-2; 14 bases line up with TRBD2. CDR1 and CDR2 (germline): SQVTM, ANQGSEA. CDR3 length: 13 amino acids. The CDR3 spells CSGTSGSAGKLFF. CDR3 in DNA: TGCAGTGGGACTAGCGGGAGTGCAGGGAAGCTGTTTTTT.

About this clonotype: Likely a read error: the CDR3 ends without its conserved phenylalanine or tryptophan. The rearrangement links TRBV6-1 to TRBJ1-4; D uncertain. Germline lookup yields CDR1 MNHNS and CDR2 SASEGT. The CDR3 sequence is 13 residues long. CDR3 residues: CVSSEMRNEKLFV. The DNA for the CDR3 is TGTGTCAGCAGTGAGATGAGGAATGAAAAACTGTTTGTT.

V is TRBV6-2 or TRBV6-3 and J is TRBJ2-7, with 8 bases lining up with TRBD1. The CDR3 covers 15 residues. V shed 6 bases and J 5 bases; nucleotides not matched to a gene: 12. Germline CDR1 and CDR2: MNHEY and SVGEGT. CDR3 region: CASSSYGQGENEQYF. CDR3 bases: TGTGCCAGCAGCTCCTACGGACAGGGTGAAAACGAGCAGTACTTC.